This section outlines one T cell receptor (beta chain) sequence together with its context. The antigen is unknown. Researchers ran the PCR with 60 Vbeta and 13 Jbeta primers. The table came from immunoSEQ multiplex PCR; TCRdb's copy has only in-frame clones and leaves some out. This sample lists under 95,000 clones; its ten largest clones have 3% to 4.5%. This sample is part of a study of cytomegalovirus exposure and HLA in healthy donors. There are 15 residues in the CDR3. Looked up from germline, CDR1 is SGHTA and CDR2 is FQGNSA. V trimming: 5 bases; J trimming: 0 bases; junction bases outside the gene matches: 1. Study-wide points: Later analysis suggested most CMV-associated TCR beta chains were HLA-restricted. Accurate prediction of HLA-A and HLA-B alleles (for most subjects) was reportedly achieved from TCR beta sequences. Previously analyzed data showed that most TCR beta V segments were productive at a frequency of about 90% or about 30%. Indistinguishability led to the exclusion of some V segments, TRBV6-2 and TRBV6-3 included.

The sequence was obtained from a man aged 18 to 35 in good health and CMV-seropositive. The chain carries TRBV7-2 and TRBJ2-7, with 13 bases aligning to TRBD2. Sequenced material: PBMCs. For the CDR3, the DNA is TGTGCCAGCAGCCGGACTAGCGGGGGCTCCTACGAGCAGTACTTC. The encoded protein is CASSRTSGGSYEQYF.